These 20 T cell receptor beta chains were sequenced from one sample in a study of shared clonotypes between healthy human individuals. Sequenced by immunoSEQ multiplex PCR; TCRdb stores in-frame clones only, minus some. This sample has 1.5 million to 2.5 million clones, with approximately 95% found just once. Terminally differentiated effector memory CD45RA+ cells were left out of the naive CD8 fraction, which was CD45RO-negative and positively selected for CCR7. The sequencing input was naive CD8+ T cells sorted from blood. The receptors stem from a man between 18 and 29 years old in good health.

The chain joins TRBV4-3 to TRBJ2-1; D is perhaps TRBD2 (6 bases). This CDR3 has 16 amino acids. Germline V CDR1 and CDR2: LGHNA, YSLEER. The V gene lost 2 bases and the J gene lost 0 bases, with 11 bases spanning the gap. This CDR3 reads CASSQSGLASYNEQFF. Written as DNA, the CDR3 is TGCGCCAGCAGCCAATCGGGACTGGCCTCCTACAATGAGCAGTTCTTC.

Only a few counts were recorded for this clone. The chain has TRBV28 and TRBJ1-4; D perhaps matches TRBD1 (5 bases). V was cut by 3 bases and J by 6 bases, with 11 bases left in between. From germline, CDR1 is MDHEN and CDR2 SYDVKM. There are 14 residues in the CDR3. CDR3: CASSLVGVDEKLFF. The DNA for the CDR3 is TGTGCCAGCAGTTTGGTAGGGGTGGATGAAAAACTGTTTTTT.

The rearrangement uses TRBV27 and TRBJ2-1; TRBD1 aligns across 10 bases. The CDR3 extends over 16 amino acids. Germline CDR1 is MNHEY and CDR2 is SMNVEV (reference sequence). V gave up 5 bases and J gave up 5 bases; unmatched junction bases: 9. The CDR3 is CASSPRPGQGNNEQFF. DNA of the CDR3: TGTGCCAGCAGTCCAAGACCGGGACAGGGGAACAATGAGCAGTTCTTC.

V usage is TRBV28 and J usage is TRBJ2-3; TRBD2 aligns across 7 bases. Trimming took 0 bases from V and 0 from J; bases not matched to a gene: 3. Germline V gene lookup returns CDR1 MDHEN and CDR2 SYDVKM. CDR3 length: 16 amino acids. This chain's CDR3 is CASSLWGGFSTDTQYF. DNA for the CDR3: TGTGCCAGCAGTTTATGGGGGGGGTTTAGCACAGATACGCAGTATTTT. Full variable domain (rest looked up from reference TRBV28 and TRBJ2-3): DVKVTQSSRYLVKRTGEKVFLECVQDMDHENMFWYRQDPGLGLRLIYFSYDVKMKEKGDIPEGYSVSREKKERFSLILESASTNQTSMYLCASSLWGGFSTDTQYFGPGTRLTVL.

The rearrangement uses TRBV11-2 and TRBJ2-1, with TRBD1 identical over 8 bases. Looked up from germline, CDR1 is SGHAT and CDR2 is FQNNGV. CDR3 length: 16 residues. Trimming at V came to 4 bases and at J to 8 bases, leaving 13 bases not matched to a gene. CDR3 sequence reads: CASSSKRQGSWHEQFF. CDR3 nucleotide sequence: TGTGCCAGCAGCTCAAAAAGACAGGGGTCTTGGCATGAGCAGTTCTTC.

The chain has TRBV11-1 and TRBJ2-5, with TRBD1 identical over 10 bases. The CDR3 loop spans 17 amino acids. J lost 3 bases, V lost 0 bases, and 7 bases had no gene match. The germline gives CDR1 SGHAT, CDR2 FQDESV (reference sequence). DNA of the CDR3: TGTGCCAGCAGCTTAGCGCTAGGGACAGGGGTAGAAGAGACCCAGTACTTC. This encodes CASSLALGTGVEETQYF. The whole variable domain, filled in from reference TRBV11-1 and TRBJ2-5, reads EAEVAQSPRYKITEKSQAVAFWCDPISGHATLYWYRQILGQGPELLVQFQDESVVDDSQLPKDRFSAERLKGVDSTLKIQPAELGDSAMYLCASSLALGTGVEETQYFGPGTRLLVL.

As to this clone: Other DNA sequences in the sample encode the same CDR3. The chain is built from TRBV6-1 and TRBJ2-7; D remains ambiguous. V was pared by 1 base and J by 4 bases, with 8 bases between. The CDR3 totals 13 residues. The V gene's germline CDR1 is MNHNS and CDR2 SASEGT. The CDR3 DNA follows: TGTGCCAGCAGTGAAGGACAACTATACGAGCAGTACTTC. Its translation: CASSEGQLYEQYF.

Here the CDR3 DNA reads TGTGCCAGCAGCCCCGGGACACTCCTCTACGAGCAGTACTTC. It encodes CASSPGTLLYEQYF. The V gene is TRBV5-4, the J gene TRBJ2-7, with D possibly being TRBD1 (6 bases). V lost 4 bases, J lost 3 bases, and 14 bases lay in between. This CDR3 spans 14 amino acids. The germline V gene encodes CDR1 SGHNT and CDR2 YYREEE (reference sequence).

The CDR3 DNA sequence: TGCAGCGTTGAAGGGACTAGCGGGGGGTTTAATGAGCAGTTCTTC. It codes for CSVEGTSGGFNEQFF. The chain links TRBV29-1 to TRBJ2-1, with TRBD2 matching 14 bases. Germline lookup yields CDR1 SQVTM and CDR2 ANQGSEA. This CDR3 region has 15 residues. The junction had 3 bases not matched to a gene; V was cut back by 1 base and J by 7 bases.

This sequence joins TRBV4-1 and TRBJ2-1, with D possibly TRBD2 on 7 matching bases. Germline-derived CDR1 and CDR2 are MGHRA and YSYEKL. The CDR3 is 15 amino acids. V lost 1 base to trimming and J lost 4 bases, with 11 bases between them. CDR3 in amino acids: CASSQAGGFYNEQFF. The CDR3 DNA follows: TGCGCCAGCAGCCAAGCGGGGGGCTTTTACAATGAGCAGTTCTTC.

The CDR3 region has the DNA TGTGCCAGTAGTATCCAGGGTCAGCCCCAGCATTTT. Translated: CASSIQGQPQHF. V gene TRBV19 combines with J gene TRBJ1-5; D may be TRBD1 (5 bases). Deletions cut 3 bases from V and 6 bases from J, with 6 bases between. CDR3 length equals 12 residues. CDR1 and CDR2 (germline): LNHDA, SQIVND (reference sequence).

DNA of the CDR3: TGTGCCAGCACCCTAGGAGATAGACCCTACAATGAGCAGTTCTTC. Translation gives CASTLGDRPYNEQFF. The J gene is TRBJ2-1, the V gene TRBV9; D remains ambiguous. The CDR3 totals 15 residues. From germline, CDR1 is SGDLS and CDR2 YYNGEE. The V gene lost 6 bases and the J gene lost 2 bases, with 15 bases spanning the gap.

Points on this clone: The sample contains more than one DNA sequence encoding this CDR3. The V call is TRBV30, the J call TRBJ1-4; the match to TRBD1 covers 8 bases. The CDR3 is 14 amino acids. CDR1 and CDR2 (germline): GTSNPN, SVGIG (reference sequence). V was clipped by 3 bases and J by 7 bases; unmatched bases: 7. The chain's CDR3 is CAWSAGQGGEKLFF. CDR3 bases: TGTGCCTGGAGCGCCGGACAGGGTGGTGAAAAACTGTTTTTT.

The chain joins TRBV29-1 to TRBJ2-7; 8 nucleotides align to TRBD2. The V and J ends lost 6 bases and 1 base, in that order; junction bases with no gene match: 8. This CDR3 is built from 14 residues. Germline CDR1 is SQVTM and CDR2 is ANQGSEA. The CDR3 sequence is CSVEIAGSSYEQYF. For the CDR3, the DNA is TGCAGCGTAGAAATAGCGGGATCATCCTACGAGCAGTACTTC.

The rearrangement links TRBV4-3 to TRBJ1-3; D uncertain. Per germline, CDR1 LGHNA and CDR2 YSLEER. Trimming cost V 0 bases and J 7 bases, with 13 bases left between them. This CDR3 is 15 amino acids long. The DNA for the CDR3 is TGCGCCAGCAGCCAAGATGGCGACATCGGCAACACCATATATTTT. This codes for CASSQDGDIGNTIYF.

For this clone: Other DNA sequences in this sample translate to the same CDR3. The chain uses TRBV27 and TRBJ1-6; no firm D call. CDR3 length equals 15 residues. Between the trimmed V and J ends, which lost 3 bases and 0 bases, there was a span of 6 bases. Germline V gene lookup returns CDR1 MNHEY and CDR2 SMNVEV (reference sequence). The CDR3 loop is CASSLTGSYNSPLHF. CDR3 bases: TGTGCCAGCAGTTTGACGGGCTCCTATAATTCACCCCTCCACTTT.

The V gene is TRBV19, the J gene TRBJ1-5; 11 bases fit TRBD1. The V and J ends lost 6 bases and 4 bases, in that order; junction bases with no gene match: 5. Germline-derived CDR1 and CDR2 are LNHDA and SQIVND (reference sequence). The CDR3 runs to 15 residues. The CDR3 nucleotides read TGTGCCAGTAGGCGGACAGGGGGCTTGAATCAGCCCCAGCATTTT. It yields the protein CASRRTGGLNQPQHF.

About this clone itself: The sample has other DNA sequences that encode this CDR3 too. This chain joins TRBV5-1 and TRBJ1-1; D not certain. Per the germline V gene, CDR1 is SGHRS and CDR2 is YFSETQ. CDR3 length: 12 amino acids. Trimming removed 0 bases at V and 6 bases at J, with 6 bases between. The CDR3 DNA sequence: TGCGCCAGCAGCTTGGCAGGATCTGAAGCTTTCTTT. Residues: CASSLAGSEAFF.

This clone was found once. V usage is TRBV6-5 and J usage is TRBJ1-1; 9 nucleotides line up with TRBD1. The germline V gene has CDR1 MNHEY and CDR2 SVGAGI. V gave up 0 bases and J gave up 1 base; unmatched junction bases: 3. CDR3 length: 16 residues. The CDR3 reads CASSYSTGGGNTEAFF. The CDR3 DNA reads TGTGCCAGCAGTTACTCGACAGGGGGAGGGAACACTGAAGCTTTCTTT.

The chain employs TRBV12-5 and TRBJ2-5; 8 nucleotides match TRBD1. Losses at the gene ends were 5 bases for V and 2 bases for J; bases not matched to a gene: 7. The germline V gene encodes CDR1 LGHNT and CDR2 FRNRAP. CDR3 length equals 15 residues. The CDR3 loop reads CASGVTGVGQETQYF. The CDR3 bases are TGTGCTAGTGGTGTGACAGGGGTCGGACAAGAGACCCAGTACTTC.